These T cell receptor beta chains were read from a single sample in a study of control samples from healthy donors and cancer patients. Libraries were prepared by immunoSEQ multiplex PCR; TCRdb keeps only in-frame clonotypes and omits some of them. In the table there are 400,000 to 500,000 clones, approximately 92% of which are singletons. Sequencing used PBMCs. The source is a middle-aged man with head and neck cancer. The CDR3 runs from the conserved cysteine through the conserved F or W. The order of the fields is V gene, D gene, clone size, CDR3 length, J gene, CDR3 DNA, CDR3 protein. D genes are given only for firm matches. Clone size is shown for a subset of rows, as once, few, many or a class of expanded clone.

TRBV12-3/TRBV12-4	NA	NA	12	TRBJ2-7	TGTGCCAGCAGTGACAGGTCCTACGAGCAGTACTTC	CASSDRSYEQYF
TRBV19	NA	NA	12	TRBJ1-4	TGTGCCAGTAGTAGTGCGTATGAAAAACTGTTTTTT	CASSSAYEKLFF
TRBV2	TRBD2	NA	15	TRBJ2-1	TGTGCCAGCAGTGAAGCCGGGAGGGTCTACAATGAGCAGTTCTTC	CASSEAGRVYNEQFF
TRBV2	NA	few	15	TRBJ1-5	TGTGCCAGCAGTGAATCCGACAGGACTAATCAGCCCCAGCATTTT	CASSESDRTNQPQHF
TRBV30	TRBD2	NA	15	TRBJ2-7	TGTGCCTGGAGTGTACGTTCTAGCGGGAGCAACGAGCAGTACTTC	CAWSVRSSGSNEQYF
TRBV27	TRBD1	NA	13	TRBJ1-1	TGTGCCAGCAGTATCAACAGGGGGCGGACGGCTTTCTTT	CASSINRGRTAFF
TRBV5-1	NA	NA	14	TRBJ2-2	TGCGCCAGCAGCTTGTGGCAGAACACCGGGGAGCTGTTTTTT	CASSLWQNTGELFF
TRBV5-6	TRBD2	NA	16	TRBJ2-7	TGTGCCAGCAGCTTGTTGCCGGGGGGTACCTCCTACGAGCAGTACTTC	CASSLLPGGTSYEQYF
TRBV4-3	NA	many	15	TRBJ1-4	TGCGCCAGCAGCCAAGATATCGGGGACAATGAAAAACTGTTTTTT	CASSQDIGDNEKLFF
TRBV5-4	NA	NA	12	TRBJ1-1	TGTGCCAGCAGCTTAAGGAACACTGAAGCTTTCTTT	CASSLRNTEAFF
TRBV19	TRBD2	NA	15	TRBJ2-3	TGTGCCAGTAGCGGACTAGCACACAGCACAGATACGCAGTATTTT	CASSGLAHSTDTQYF
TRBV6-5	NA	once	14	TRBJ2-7	TGTGCCAGCAGTTCTGGGCAGGGGCACCACGGGCAGTACTTC	CASSSGQGHHGQYF
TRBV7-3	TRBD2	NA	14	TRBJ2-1	TGTGCCAGCAGCTTATCGGCGGGAGCACATGAGCAGTTCTTC	CASSLSAGAHEQFF
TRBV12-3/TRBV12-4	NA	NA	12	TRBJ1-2	TGTGCCAGCGAGGGCGGGGGGGCTGTCTACACCTTC	CASEGGGAVYTF
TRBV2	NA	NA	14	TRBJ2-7	TGTGCCAGCAGGGCGGCGTTAAGCTCCTACGAGCAGTACTTC	CASRAALSSYEQYF
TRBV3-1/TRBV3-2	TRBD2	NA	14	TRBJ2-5	TGTGCCAGCAGCCAGGTTGGGACTAATGAGACCCAGTACTTC	CASSQVGTNETQYF
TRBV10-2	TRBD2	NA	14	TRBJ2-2	TGCGCCACCACGATAGCGGGAGCCGCCGGGGAGCTGTTTTTT	CATTIAGAAGELFF
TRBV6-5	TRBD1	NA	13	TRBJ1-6	TGTGCCACACACACAGGGGGCAGGTCACCCCTCCACTTT	CATHTGGRSPLHF
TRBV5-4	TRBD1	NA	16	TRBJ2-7	TGTGCCAGCAGCCCGTGGACAGGGGGTAGCTCCTACGAGCAGTACTTC	CASSPWTGGSSYEQYF
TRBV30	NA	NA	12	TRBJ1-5	TGTGCCTGGAGTGAGAGCAATCAGCCCCAGCATTTT	CAWSESNQPQHF
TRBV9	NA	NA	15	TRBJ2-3	TGTGCCAGCAGCGTAGCAATGGGTACCACAGATACGCAGTATTTT	CASSVAMGTTDTQYF
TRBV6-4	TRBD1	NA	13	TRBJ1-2	TGTGCCAGCAGTGAAGGGGGCGCCTATGGCTACACCTTC	CASSEGGAYGYTF
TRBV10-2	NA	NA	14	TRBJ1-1	TGCGCCAGCAGTGAACAGGGACAAGGCGGAAAAGCTTTCTTT	CASSEQGQGGKAFF
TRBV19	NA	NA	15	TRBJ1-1	TGTGCCAGTAGTATAGATGAGTCGATGAACACTGAAGCTTTCTTT	CASSIDESMNTEAFF
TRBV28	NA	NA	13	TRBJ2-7	TGTGCCAGCAGTTCCGGACAGCTACGAGGGCAGTACTTC	CASSSGQLRGQYF
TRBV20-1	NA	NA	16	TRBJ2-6	TGCAGTGCTAGTGGGGGATCCATGGCTGGGGCCAACGTCCTGACTTTC	CSASGGSMAGANVLTF
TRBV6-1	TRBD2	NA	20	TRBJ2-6	TGTGCCAGCAGTGGGGGCGAGAGGACTAGCGGTTCCTTAGGGGCCAACGTCCTGACTTTC	CASSGGERTSGSLGANVLTF
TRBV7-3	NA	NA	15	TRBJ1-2	TGTGCCAGCAGCTTAAACGGAGGGGCGGGATATGGCTACACCTTC	CASSLNGGAGYGYTF
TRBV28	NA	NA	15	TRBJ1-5	TGTGCCAGCAGCCCTCTAGGGGACGTCACGCAGCCCCAGCATTTT	CASSPLGDVTQPQHF
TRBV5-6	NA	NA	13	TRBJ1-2	TGTGCCAGCAGCACGGCAGGGTATCAGGGCTACACCTTC	CASSTAGYQGYTF
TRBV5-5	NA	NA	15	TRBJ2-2	TGTGCCAGCAGCTCGCACGGGACGGGTAACGGGGAGCTGTTTTTT	CASSSHGTGNGELFF
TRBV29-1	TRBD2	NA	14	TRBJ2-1	TGCAGCCAAAGGCTAGCGGGAGTCTACAATGAGCAGTTCTTC	CSQRLAGVYNEQFF
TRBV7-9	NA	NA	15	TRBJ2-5	TGTGCCAGCAGCTTAGCTGACGGCAGGGTGGAGACCCAGTACTTC	CASSLADGRVETQYF